The T cell receptor (beta chain) under discussion was sequenced for a study of human T cells and chemical hapten exposure. Study-wide results and caveats: TCRs above 1 in 1000 frequency did not change with DPC sensitization. Significantly greater numbers of large CDR3 similarity clusters came from expanded TCRs than from controls.

The time point: pre-sensitization, week 0. Treatment of the sample: therapeutic diphenylcyclopropenone sensitization with weekly scalp DPC. Unfractionated whole blood yielded the extracted total RNA. On this clonotype itself: As yet, its antigen is unknown.

TCRdb ran MiXCR on the RACE reads and lists one entry per CDR3 protein. In the table there are 300,000 to 450,000 distinct CDR3 sequences, roughly 5% of which are singletons. The germline V gene has CDR1 DFQATT and CDR2 SNEGSKA (reference sequence). The CDR3 has 12 residues. The V end was cut by 0 bases, the J end by 8 bases, with 9 bases between. The rearrangement joins TRBV20-1 to TRBJ2-3, with D possibly being TRBD2 (5 bases). The sample was whole blood, taken in connection with sensitization to the hapten diphenylcyclopropenone (DPC). The TCR was taken from a woman between 45 and 65 years old with alopecia areata. Some clones in this sample may be carry-over from other donors' samples. As DNA, the CDR3 is TGCAGTGCTAGAGAAGGAGAGGGTACGCAGTATTTT. Translation: CSAREGEGTQYF.